This T cell receptor (beta chain) appears in the sequencing data of a study of cytomegalovirus exposure and HLA in healthy donors. Study results and caveats: It was only CMV serostatus that was available as immune exposure information. It was in a later analysis that TCR association rates were seen to vary by HLA locus, highest for DRB1 and lowest for HLA-C.

The CDR3 is 16 residues long. Germline V gene data show CDR1 as MNHNS and CDR2 as SASEGT. V lost 1 base and J 6 bases, leaving 16 bases between the germline ends. Primers for the PCR totalled 60 Vbeta and 13 Jbeta. Here immunoSEQ multiplex PCR was the method, and the copy in TCRdb shows in-frame clones only, minus some. The top ten clones hold less than 4.5% of a sample with some 200,000 clones, roughly 80% of them seen once. A word on this clone: Its antigen is not known.

The sample taken for sequencing was PBMCs. The sequence came from a man aged 50 or older in good health and CMV-seronegative. This chain uses TRBV6-1 with TRBJ1-5; perhaps TRBD1 as D (6 bases). The DNA for the CDR3 is TGTGCCAGCAGTGAAGGGGGGCGGGGGCCGGGTCAGCCCCAGCATTTT. This encodes CASSEGGRGPGQPQHF.